This T cell receptor (beta chain) was captured in a study of OX40 agonist ivuxolimab in advanced cancers. Notes on this clone: No antigen is known for it. The germline gene is not matched at one end of the junction; a read error may be the cause. In the same sample, other DNA sequences code for this CDR3.

Findings and caveats of the study: Expanded clones tended on average to be more numerous among CD8+ T cells than CD4+.

Generated by immunoSEQ multiplex PCR, the TCRdb table keeps only in-frame clones and is missing some. The table has about 110,000 clones, around 90% seen once. Germline V gene sequence: CDR1 SGDLS, CDR2 YYNGEE. The CDR3 runs 11 residues. The chain employs TRBV9 and TRBJ1-5, with TRBD1 as a possible D gene (6 bases). The sequenced sample was CD4+ or CD8+ T cells sorted from blood, obtained in a trial of the OX40 agonist ivuxolimab. The origin of this receptor is an adult with an advanced solid tumor such as melanoma, head and neck, liver or kidney cancer. The CDR3 sequence is CASSGDMGGYF. The CDR3 region has the DNA TGTGCCAGCAGCGGGGACATGGGGGGGTATTTT.